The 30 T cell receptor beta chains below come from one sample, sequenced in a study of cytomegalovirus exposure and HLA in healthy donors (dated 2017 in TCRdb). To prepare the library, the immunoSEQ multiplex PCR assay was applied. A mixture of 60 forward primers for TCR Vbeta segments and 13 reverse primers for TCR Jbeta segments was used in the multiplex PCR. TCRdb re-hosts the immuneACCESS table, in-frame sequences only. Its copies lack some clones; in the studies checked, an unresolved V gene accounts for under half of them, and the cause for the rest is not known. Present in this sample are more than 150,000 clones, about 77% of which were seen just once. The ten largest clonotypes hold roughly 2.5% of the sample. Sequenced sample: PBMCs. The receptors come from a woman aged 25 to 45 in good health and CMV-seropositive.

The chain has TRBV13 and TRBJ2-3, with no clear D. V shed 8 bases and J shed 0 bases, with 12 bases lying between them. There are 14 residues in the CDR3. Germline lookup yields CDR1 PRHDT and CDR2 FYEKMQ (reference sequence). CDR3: CASEARPSTDTQYF. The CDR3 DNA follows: TGTGCCAGCGAAGCGCGACCCAGCACAGATACGCAGTATTTT.

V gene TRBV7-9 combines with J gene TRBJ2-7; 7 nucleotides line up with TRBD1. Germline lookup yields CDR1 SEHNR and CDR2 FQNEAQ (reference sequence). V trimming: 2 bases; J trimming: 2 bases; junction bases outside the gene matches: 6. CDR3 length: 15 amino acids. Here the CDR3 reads CASSLLKTGTYEQYF. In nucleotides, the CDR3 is TGTGCCAGCAGCTTACTGAAGACAGGGACCTACGAGCAGTACTTC.

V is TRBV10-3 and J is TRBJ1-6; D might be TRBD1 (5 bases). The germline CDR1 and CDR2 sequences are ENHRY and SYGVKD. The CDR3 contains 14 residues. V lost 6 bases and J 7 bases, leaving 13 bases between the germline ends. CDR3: CAIRRQGGNSPLHF. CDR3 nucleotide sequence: TGTGCCATCAGGAGGCAGGGAGGCAATTCACCCCTCCACTTT.

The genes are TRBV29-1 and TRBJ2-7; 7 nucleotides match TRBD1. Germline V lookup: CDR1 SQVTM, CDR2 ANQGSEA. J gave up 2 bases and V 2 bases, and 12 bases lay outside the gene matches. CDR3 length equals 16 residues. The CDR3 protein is CSVETRGRIRTYEQYF. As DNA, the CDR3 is TGCAGCGTTGAAACGAGGGGGCGGATCCGCACCTACGAGCAGTACTTC.

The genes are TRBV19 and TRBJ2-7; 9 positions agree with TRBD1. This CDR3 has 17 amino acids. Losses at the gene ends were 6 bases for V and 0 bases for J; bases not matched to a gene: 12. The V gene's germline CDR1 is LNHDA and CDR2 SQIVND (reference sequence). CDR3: CASSHGSGTGSSYEQYF. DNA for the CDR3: TGTGCCAGTAGCCATGGCTCCGGGACAGGGAGCTCCTACGAGCAGTACTTC. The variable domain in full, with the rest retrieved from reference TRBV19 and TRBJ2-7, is DGGITQSPKYLFRKEGQNVTLSCEQNLNHDAMYWYRQDPGQGLRLIYYSQIVNDFQKGDIAEGYSVSREKKESFPLTVTSAQKNPTAFYLCASSHGSGTGSSYEQYFGPGTRLTVT.

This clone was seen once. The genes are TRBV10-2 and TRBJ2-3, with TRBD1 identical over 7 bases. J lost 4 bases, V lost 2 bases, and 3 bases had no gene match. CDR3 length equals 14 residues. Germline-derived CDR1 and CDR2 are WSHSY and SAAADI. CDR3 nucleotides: TGCGCCAGCAGTGAGAGGACAGGACCAGATACGCAGTATTTT. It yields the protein CASSERTGPDTQYF.

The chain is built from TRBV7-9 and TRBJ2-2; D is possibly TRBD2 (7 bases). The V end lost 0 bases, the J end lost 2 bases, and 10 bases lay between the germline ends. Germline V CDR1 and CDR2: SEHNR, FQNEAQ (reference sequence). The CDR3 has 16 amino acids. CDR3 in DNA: TGTGCCAGCAGCTTAGCGGGGGGGCACAACACCGGGGAGCTGTTTTTT. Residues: CASSLAGGHNTGELFF. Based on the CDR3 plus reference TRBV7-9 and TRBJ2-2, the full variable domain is DTGVSQNPRHKITKRGQNVTFRCDPISEHNRLYWYRQTLGQGPEFLTYFQNEAQLEKSRLLSDRFSAERPKGSFSTLEIQRTEQGDSAMYLCASSLAGGHNTGELFFGEGSRLTVL.

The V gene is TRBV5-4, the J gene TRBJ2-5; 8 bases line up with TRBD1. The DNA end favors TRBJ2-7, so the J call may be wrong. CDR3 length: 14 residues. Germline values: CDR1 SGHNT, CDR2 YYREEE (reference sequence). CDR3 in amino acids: CASSPGTGSYEQYF. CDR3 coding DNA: TGTGCCAGCAGCCCCGGGACAGGATCCTACGAGCAGTACTTC.

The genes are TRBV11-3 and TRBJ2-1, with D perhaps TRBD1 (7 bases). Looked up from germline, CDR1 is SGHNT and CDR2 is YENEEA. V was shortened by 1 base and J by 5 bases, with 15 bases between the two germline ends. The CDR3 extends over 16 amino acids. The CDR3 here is CASSLGRETGHNEQFF. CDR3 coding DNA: TGTGCCAGCAGCTTAGGTCGGGAGACAGGGCACAATGAGCAGTTCTTC.

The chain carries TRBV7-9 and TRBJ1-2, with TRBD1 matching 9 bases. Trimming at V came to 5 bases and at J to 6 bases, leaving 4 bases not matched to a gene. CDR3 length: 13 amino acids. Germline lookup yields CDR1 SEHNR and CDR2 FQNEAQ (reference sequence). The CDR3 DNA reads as TGTGCCAGCAGCGAAAGGACAGGGGATGGCTACACCTTC. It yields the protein CASSERTGDGYTF.

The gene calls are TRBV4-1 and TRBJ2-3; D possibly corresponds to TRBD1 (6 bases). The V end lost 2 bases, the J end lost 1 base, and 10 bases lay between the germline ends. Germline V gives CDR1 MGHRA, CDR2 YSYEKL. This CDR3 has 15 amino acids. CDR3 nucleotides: TGCGCCAGCAGCCAAACAGGGCACGGCACAGATACGCAGTATTTT. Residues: CASSQTGHGTDTQYF.

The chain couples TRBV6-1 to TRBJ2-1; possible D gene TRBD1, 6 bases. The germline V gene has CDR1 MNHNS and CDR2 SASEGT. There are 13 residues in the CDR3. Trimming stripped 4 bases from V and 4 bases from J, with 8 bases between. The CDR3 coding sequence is TGTGCCAGCAGTGGACAGGTTTACAATGAGCAGTTCTTC. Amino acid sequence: CASSGQVYNEQFF.

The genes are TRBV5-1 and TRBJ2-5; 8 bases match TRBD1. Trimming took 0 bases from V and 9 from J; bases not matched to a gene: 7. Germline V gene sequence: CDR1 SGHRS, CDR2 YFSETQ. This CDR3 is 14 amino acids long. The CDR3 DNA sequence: TGCGCCAGCAGCTTGGGGACAGGGCAGGAGGCCCAGTACTTC. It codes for CASSLGTGQEAQYF.

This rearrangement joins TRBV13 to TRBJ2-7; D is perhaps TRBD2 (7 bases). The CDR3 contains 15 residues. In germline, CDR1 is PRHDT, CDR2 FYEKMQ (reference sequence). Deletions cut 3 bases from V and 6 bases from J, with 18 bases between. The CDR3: CASSLGGGPISEQYF. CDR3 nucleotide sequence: TGTGCCAGCAGCTTGGGCGGGGGCCCGATAAGCGAGCAGTACTTC.

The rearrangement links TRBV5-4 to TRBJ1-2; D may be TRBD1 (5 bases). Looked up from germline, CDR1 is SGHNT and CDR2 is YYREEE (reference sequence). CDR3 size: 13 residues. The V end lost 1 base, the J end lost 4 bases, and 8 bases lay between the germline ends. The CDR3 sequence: CASSLRGGYGYTF. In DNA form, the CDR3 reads TGTGCCAGCAGCTTGAGGGGTGGCTATGGCTACACCTTC. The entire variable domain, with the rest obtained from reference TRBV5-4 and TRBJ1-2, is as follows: ETGVTQSPTHLIKTRGQQVTLRCSSQSGHNTVSWYQQALGQGPQFIFQYYREEENGRGNFPPRFSGLQFPNYSSELNVNALELDDSALYLCASSLRGGYGYTFGSGTRLTVV.

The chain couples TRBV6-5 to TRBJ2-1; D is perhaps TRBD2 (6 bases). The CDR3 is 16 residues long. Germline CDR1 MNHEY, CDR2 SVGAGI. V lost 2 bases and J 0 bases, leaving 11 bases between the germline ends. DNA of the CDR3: TGTGCCAGCAGTTACGGGGGGACTTACTCCTACAATGAGCAGTTCTTC. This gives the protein CASSYGGTYSYNEQFF.

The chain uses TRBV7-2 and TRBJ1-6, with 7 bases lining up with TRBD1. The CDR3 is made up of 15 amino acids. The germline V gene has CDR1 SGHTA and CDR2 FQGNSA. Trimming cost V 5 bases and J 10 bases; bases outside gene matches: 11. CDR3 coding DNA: TGTGCCAGCAGCAGCCTTTCGACAGGGCGATCACCCCTCCACTTT. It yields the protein CASSSLSTGRSPLHF.

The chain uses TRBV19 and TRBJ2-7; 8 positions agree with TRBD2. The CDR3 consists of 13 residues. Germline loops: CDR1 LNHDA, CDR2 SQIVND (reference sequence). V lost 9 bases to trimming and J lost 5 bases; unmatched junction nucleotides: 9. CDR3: CASTGGPSDEQYF. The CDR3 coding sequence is TGTGCCAGCACGGGGGGGCCAAGCGACGAGCAGTACTTC.

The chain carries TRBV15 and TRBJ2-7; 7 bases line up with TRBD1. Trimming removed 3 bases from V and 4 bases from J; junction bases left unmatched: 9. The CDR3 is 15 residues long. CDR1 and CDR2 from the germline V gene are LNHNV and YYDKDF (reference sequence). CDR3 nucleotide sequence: TGTGCCACCAGCAGGAGGGACAGCGGTAGGTACGAGCAGTACTTC. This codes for CATSRRDSGRYEQYF.

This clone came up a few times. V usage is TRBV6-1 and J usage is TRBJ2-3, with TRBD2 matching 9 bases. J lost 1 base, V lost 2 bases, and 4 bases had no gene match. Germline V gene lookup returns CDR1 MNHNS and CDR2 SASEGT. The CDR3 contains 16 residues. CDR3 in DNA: TGTGCCAGCAGTGAAATTATAGCGGGGGGCACAGATACGCAGTATTTT. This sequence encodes CASSEIIAGGTDTQYF.

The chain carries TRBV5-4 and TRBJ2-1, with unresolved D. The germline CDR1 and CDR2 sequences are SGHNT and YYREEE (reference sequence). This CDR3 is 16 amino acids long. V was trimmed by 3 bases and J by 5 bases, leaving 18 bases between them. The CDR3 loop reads CASSSWRQRKNNEQFF. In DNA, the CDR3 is TGTGCCAGCAGCTCTTGGCGTCAGCGAAAAAACAATGAGCAGTTCTTC. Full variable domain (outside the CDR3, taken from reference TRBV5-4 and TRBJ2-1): ETGVTQSPTHLIKTRGQQVTLRCSSQSGHNTVSWYQQALGQGPQFIFQYYREEENGRGNFPPRFSGLQFPNYSSELNVNALELDDSALYLCASSSWRQRKNNEQFFGPGTRLTVL.

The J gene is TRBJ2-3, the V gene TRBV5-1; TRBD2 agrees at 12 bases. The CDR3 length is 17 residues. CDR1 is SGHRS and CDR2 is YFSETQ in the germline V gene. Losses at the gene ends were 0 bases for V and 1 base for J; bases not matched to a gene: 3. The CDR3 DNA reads TGCGCCAGCAGCTTGGGACTAGCGGGGGTCCGCACAGATACGCAGTATTTT. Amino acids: CASSLGLAGVRTDTQYF.

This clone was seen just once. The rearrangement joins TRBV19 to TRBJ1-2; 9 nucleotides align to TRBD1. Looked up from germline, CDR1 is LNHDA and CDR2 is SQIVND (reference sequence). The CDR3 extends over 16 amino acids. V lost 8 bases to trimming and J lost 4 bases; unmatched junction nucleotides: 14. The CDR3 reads CASGRGQGSEFYGYTF. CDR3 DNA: TGTGCCAGTGGCCGGGGACAGGGCTCAGAGTTCTATGGCTACACCTTC.

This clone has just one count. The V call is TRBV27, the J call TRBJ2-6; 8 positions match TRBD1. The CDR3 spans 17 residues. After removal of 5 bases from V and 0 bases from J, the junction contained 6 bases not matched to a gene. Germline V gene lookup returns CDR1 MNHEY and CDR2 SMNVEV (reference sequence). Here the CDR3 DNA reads TGTGCCAGCAGTGCGACAGGGGCTACCTCTGGGGCCAACGTCCTGACTTTC. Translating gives CASSATGATSGANVLTF.

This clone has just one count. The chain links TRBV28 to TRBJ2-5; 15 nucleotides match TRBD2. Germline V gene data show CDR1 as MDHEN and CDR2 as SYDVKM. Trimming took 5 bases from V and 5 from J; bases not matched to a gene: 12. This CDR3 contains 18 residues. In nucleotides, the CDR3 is TGTGCCAGCAGTACCGGGACTAGCGGGGGGAGAGCTTGGGAGACCCAGTACTTC. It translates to CASSTGTSGGRAWETQYF. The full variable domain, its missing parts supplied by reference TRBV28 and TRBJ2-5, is DVKVTQSSRYLVKRTGEKVFLECVQDMDHENMFWYRQDPGLGLRLIYFSYDVKMKEKGDIPEGYSVSREKKERFSLILESASTNQTSMYLCASSTGTSGGRAWETQYFGPGTRLLVL.

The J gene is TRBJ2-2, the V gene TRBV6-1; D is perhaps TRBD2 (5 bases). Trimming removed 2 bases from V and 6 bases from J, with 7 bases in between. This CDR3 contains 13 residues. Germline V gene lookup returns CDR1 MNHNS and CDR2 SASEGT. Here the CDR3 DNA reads TGTGCCAGCAGTGAAAGGGAGTCCGGGGAGCTGTTTTTT. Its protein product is CASSERESGELFF.

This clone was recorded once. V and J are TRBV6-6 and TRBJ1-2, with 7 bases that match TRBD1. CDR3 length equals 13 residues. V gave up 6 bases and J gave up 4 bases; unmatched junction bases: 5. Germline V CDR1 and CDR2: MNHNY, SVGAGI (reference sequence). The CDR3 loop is CASRGQDLYGYTF. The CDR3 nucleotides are TGTGCCAGCAGAGGACAGGATCTCTATGGCTACACCTTC.

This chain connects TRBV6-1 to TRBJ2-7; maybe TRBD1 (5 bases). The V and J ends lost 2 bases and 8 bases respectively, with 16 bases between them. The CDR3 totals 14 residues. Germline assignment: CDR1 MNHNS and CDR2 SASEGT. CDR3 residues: CASSEFRWGLQQYF. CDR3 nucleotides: TGTGCCAGCAGTGAATTTCGGTGGGGCCTCCAGCAGTACTTC.

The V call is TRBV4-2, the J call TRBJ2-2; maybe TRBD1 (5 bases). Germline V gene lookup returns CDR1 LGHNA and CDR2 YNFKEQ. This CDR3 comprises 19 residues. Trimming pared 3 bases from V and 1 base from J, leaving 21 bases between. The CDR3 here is CASSHQESMPGWNTGELFF. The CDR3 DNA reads TGTGCCAGCAGCCACCAAGAGAGTATGCCAGGGTGGAACACCGGGGAGCTGTTTTTT.

The CDR3 loop is CASSRWTGYAETQYF. CDR3 nucleotide sequence: TGCGCCAGCAGCCGATGGACAGGGTACGCGGAGACCCAGTACTTC. The chain recombines TRBV4-3 with TRBJ2-5; 8 bases are a match to TRBD1. Germline CDR1 is LGHNA and CDR2 is YSLEER. The CDR3 has 15 amino acids. J was trimmed by 5 bases and V by 4 bases; bases with no gene match: 9.